This T cell receptor (beta chain) was observed in a study of T-cell reconstitution after alpha-beta-depleted transplantation in children. This clonotype has a count of ten or more. This CDR3 comprises 10 residues. CDR1 DFQATT and CDR2 SNEGSKA come from the germline V gene (reference sequence). V was trimmed by 2 bases and J by 8 bases, leaving 4 bases between them. Unique molecular identifiers tagged the TCRbeta library. TCRdb processed the PCR reads anew with MiXCR; each CDR3 protein has one entry. Of around 400,000 distinct CDR3 sequences in the sample, roughly 22% were seen once. The sample consisted of PBMCs from the stem cell graft donor, taken from the stem cell graft. This clonotype was obtained from a human donor who donated a stem cell graft to a child with acute myeloid leukemia. V gene TRBV20-1 combines with J gene TRBJ2-1, with D unclear. This chain's CDR3 is CSARMDEQFF. The CDR3 region has the DNA TGCAGTGCTAGAATGGATGAGCAGTTCTTC.